A single sample gave rise to the 28 T cell receptor beta chains below, sequenced in a study of spatial heterogeneity in lung cancer. Regarding the study as a whole: Mutation tallies in tumors tracked expanded intratumoral alpha and beta TCR counts.

TCRdb fed the 5' RACE reads into MiXCR, producing one record per CDR3 protein. Altogether under 6,000 distinct CDR3 sequences are present, around 6.8% being singletons, with the ten largest covering around a third. Regarding time point: sample taken at primary tumor resection. These TCRs' antigens remain unknown. Specimen: lung tumor tissue, collected at surgery. Every receptor here comes from a female donor with early-stage non-small cell lung cancer.

This clonotype was seen repeatedly, ten times or more. This beta chain lies outside the target of a library built for alpha chains; its clone size means little. This chain uses TRBV5-1 with TRBJ1-1; perhaps TRBD1 as D (5 bases). V lost 5 bases and J 4 bases, leaving 18 bases between the germline ends. Germline CDR1 reads SGHRS; CDR2 reads YFSETQ. The CDR3 has 15 residues. The CDR3 is CASSSGGDGSTEAFF. Written as DNA, the CDR3 is TGCGCCAGCAGTTCAGGAGGGGATGGGAGCACTGAAGCTTTCTTT. Supplemented by reference TRBV5-1 and TRBJ1-1, the full variable domain reads KAGVTQTPRYLIKTRGQQVTLSCSPISGHRSVSWYQQTPGQGLQFLFEYFSETQRNKGNFPGRFSGRQFSNSRSEMNVSTLELGDSALYLCASSSGGDGSTEAFFGQGTRLTVV.

This clonotype occurred many times. The library was designed around alpha chains, so this beta chain is a stray read whose abundance carries little weight. The rearrangement joins TRBV4-1 to TRBJ1-1, with 7 bases identical to TRBD1. Germline CDR1 and CDR2: MGHRA and YSYEKL. The CDR3 totals 13 residues. After removal of 8 bases from V and 4 bases from J, the junction contained 7 bases not matched to a gene. The CDR3 here is CASAQGVGTEAFF. CDR3 bases: TGCGCCAGCGCCCAGGGGGTTGGCACTGAAGCTTTCTTT.

This clonotype was seen at least ten times. In a library made to pick up alpha chains, this beta chain is a stray read with a size that means little. The chain links TRBV6-6 to TRBJ2-5, with D perhaps being TRBD1 or TRBD2 (5 bases each). The CDR3 is 12 residues long. Germline CDR1 and CDR2: MNHNY and SVGAGI (reference sequence). The V end was cut by 6 bases, the J end by 4 bases, with 9 bases between. In nucleotides, the CDR3 is TGTGCCAGCAGGGGACCGGGAGAGACCCAGTACTTC. It translates to CASRGPGETQYF.

This clonotype showed up many times. The size of this beta chain means little, since it is a stray read in a library made for alpha chains. This chain joins TRBV7-2 and TRBJ1-4, with D possibly being TRBD1 (5 bases). V lost 5 bases and J lost 8, with 12 bases in between. This CDR3 spans 13 amino acids. Germline V CDR1 and CDR2: SGHTA, FQGNSA. The CDR3 sequence is CASSIQVREKLFF. CDR3 nucleotide sequence: TGTGCCAGCAGCATACAGGTCCGAGAAAAACTGTTTTTT.

Many counts were recorded for this clonotype. For a library built for alpha chains, this beta chain is a stray read; little rests on its size. The chain joins TRBV6-1 to TRBJ1-1, with a weak D call TRBD1 (6 bases). Germline values: CDR1 MNHNS, CDR2 SASEGT. The CDR3 runs to 13 residues. V was shortened by 2 bases and J by 8 bases, with 12 bases between the two germline ends. CDR3 DNA sequence: TGTGCCAGCAGTGAATCGGGGGGCGAGGAAGCTTTCTTT. Its translation is CASSESGGEEAFF.

The sample holds many counts of this clonotype. Within a library made for alpha chains, this beta chain is off target, and its count is uninformative. The chain has TRBV18 and TRBJ1-1, with TRBD1 matching over 9 bases. After removal of 6 bases from V and 3 bases from J, the junction contained 8 bases not matched to a gene. Germline V gene lookup returns CDR1 KGHSH and CDR2 LQKENI. The CDR3 length is 15 residues. The CDR3, as DNA: TGTGCCAGCTCCCCAGACCGGGACAGGGACACTGAAGCTTTCTTT. It specifies CASSPDRDRDTEAFF.

By share, this clonotype ranks as medium-sized. The library was prepared for alpha chains; this beta chain is a stray read, so its frequency means little. The chain uses TRBV5-4 and TRBJ2-3; D gene unclear. Trimming took off 0 bases at V and 4 bases at J, with 6 bases between the two ends. This CDR3 has 13 residues. Germline V CDR1 and CDR2: SGHNT, YYREEE (reference sequence). This CDR3 reads CASSLAGSDTQYF. CDR3 bases: TGTGCCAGCAGCTTGGCTGGATCAGATACGCAGTATTTT.

Many counts were recorded for this clonotype. For a library built for alpha chains, this beta chain is a stray read; little rests on its size. V gene TRBV3-1 combines with J gene TRBJ2-3; 7 nucleotides match TRBD2. This CDR3 is built from 14 residues. The V gene end was trimmed by 3 bases and the J gene end by 0 bases; junction bases not matched to a gene: 0. In germline, CDR1 is LGHDT, CDR2 YNNKEL (reference sequence). CDR3 in amino acids: CASSQRGSTDTQYF. The CDR3 region has the DNA TGTGCCAGCAGCCAGCGGGGGAGCACAGATACGCAGTATTTT.

Many counts were recorded for this clonotype. Since it is a stray read in a library aimed at alpha chains, this beta chain has a size that is not meaningful. This chain joins TRBV27 and TRBJ1-5; no firm D call. In germline, CDR1 is MNHEY, CDR2 SMNVEV (reference sequence). Trimming removed 10 bases at V and 3 bases at J, with 10 bases between. The CDR3 is 12 amino acids. In nucleotides, the CDR3 is TGTGCCACCTGGGCCTACAATCAGCCCCAGCATTTT. Its protein product is CATWAYNQPQHF.

About this clonotype: Its ends do not fully match the called genes, so a read error is possible. Little can be read into the size of this beta chain, an off-target read in a library designed for alpha chains. The chain uses TRBV6-6 and TRBJ2-2, with D tentatively TRBD1 (6 bases). Germline assignment: CDR1 MNHNY and CDR2 SVGAGI (reference sequence). CDR3 length: 13 amino acids. This CDR3 is CATNRETTAELFF. The CDR3 nucleotides read TGTGCCACCAACAGGGAGACAACCGCGGAGCTGTTTTTT.

This clonotype was counted many times. For a library built for alpha chains, this beta chain is a stray read; little rests on its size. This chain joins TRBV5-4 and TRBJ1-4; 9 bases are a match to TRBD1. J lost 8 bases, V lost 4 bases, and 3 bases had no gene match. Germline CDR1 SGHNT, CDR2 YYREEE (reference sequence). CDR3 size: 13 residues. This chain's CDR3 is CASSRQGVEKLFF. CDR3 coding DNA: TGTGCCAGCAGCCGACAGGGGGTCGAAAAACTGTTTTTT. The entire variable domain, with the rest obtained from reference TRBV5-4 and TRBJ1-4, is as follows: ETGVTQSPTHLIKTRGQQVTLRCSSQSGHNTVSWYQQALGQGPQFIFQYYREEENGRGNFPPRFSGLQFPNYSSELNVNALELDDSALYLCASSRQGVEKLFFGSGTQLSVL.

This clonotype came up a few times. Because this beta chain is a stray read in a library intended to capture alpha chains, its abundance should not be given much weight. This chain connects TRBV7-6 to TRBJ1-1; 10 bases agree with TRBD1. From germline, CDR1 is SGHVS and CDR2 FNYEAQ. The CDR3 sequence is 15 residues long. V was pared by 5 bases and J by 2 bases, with 5 bases of the junction left unmatched. The CDR3 DNA follows: TGTGCCAGCAGCCCATCGACAGGGGGCAACACTGAAGCTTTCTTT. Protein sequence: CASSPSTGGNTEAFF.

By sample share, this clonotype is medium-sized. This beta chain lies outside the target of a library built for alpha chains; its clone size means little. The chain combines TRBV20-1 with TRBJ1-1, with D perhaps matching TRBD1 (6 bases). This CDR3 spans 13 amino acids. Germline CDR1 DFQATT, CDR2 SNEGSKA (reference sequence). The V gene lost 5 bases and the J gene lost 0 bases, with 10 bases spanning the gap. The CDR3 bases are TGCAGTGCTCATGGACAGTTGAACACTGAAGCTTTCTTT. Encoded protein: CSAHGQLNTEAFF.

This clonotype was recorded at least ten times. Because the library targeted alpha chains, this beta chain is an off-target read whose size means little. This rearrangement joins TRBV7-8 to TRBJ2-7; D is uncertain. The CDR3 is made up of 11 amino acids. Trimming removed 5 bases from V and 4 bases from J, with 6 bases in between. The germline gives CDR1 SGHVS, CDR2 FQNEAQ. As DNA, the CDR3 is TGTGCCAGCAGCAAGGGATACGAGCAGTACTTC. Translation: CASSKGYEQYF.

Within the sample, this clonotype is medium-sized. This beta chain is an unintended read in a library built for alpha chains; its size means little. The J gene is TRBJ2-4, the V gene TRBV28; 11 bases are a match to TRBD1. J lost 9 bases, V lost 5 bases, and 12 bases had no gene match. This CDR3 region has 16 residues. Germline loops: CDR1 MDHEN, CDR2 SYDVKM. The CDR3 nucleotides read TGTGCCAGCAGTCCCCCGGACAGGGGGCAAAAAGGCATTCAGTACTTC. This sequence encodes CASSPPDRGQKGIQYF.

This clonotype was observed many times. The library was designed around alpha chains, so this beta chain is a stray read whose abundance carries little weight. This chain joins TRBV7-8 and TRBJ2-7; the D is unclear. The germline V gene has CDR1 SGHVS and CDR2 FQNEAQ. The CDR3 covers 14 residues. Trimming took off 4 bases at V and 9 bases at J, with 19 bases between the two ends. In DNA, the CDR3 is TGTGCCAGCAGCTCTCACCAGGTTGTAACTTTGCAGTACGTC. It codes for CASSSHQVVTLQYV.

This clonotype was observed many times. The size of this beta chain means little, since it is a stray read in a library made for alpha chains. The chain carries TRBV28 and TRBJ2-5; TRBD2 aligns across 9 bases. V lost 5 bases and J lost 5; bases outside the gene matches: 12. CDR1 and CDR2 from the germline V gene are MDHEN and SYDVKM. The CDR3 is 16 amino acids. The CDR3 DNA follows: TGTGCCAGCAGTCCCGGGGTAGCGGGAGCCAGGGAGACCCAGTACTTC. Amino acids: CASSPGVAGARETQYF.

This clonotype appeared many times. This beta chain represents an off-target read in a library built for alpha chains; its size is of limited meaning. The chain couples TRBV6-1 to TRBJ1-1, with D unclear. This CDR3 region has 14 residues. Germline V gives CDR1 MNHNS, CDR2 SASEGT. V dropped 8 bases and J dropped 3 bases, with 16 bases sitting between them. This CDR3 is CASGARSRDTEAFF. CDR3 nucleotides: TGTGCCAGCGGAGCGAGGTCGAGGGACACTGAAGCTTTCTTT.

In this sample, this clonotype turned up many times. This beta chain is a stray read from a library made for alpha chains; its abundance is not meaningful. The V gene is TRBV28, the J gene TRBJ1-4; D remains unclear. This CDR3 has 14 residues. The germline V and J ends were trimmed by 6 bases and 1 base, with 9 bases remaining between them. CDR1 and CDR2 (germline): MDHEN, SYDVKM. In DNA, the CDR3 is TGTGCCAGCAGAGAGGGCGGAACTAATGAAAAACTGTTTTTT. This codes for CASREGGTNEKLFF.

As for this clonotype: This beta chain is an unintended read in a library built for alpha chains; its size means little. The V gene is TRBV4-2, the J gene TRBJ2-7; 9 bases match TRBD1. The CDR3 length is 15 residues. The V and J ends lost 0 bases and 4 bases, in that order; junction bases with no gene match: 4. In germline, CDR1 is LGHNA, CDR2 YNFKEQ. The CDR3 DNA reads TGTGCCAGCAGCCAAGAGGGGACAGGGATTTACGAGCAGTACTTC. Translation gives CASSQEGTGIYEQYF.

As for this clonotype: This beta chain appears as a stray read in a library generated for alpha chains; its size is not informative. This chain links TRBV27 with TRBJ1-3; possible D gene TRBD1, 5 bases. V was trimmed by 2 bases and J by 1 base, leaving 12 bases between them. From germline, CDR1 is MNHEY and CDR2 SMNVEV (reference sequence). The CDR3 runs to 16 residues. The CDR3 spells CASSLGVRESGNTIYF. CDR3 in DNA: TGTGCCAGCAGTTTAGGGGTCAGGGAGTCTGGAAACACCATATATTTT.

In this sample, this clonotype turned up many times. This beta chain represents an off-target read in a library built for alpha chains; its size is of limited meaning. This chain connects TRBV9 to TRBJ2-3, with D tentatively TRBD2 (7 bases). There are 14 residues in the CDR3. V was clipped by 2 bases and J by 5 bases, with 12 bases between them. Germline CDR1 reads SGDLS; CDR2 reads YYNGEE. CDR3 protein: CASSVRGRGDTQYF. Written as DNA, the CDR3 is TGTGCCAGCAGCGTGCGGGGGCGGGGAGATACGCAGTATTTT.

The table lists this clonotype with many counts. This beta chain is a stray sequence in a library constructed for alpha chains; its clone size is not meaningful. V usage is TRBV5-1 and J usage is TRBJ1-1, with 8 bases that match TRBD1. Germline-derived CDR1 and CDR2 are SGHRS and YFSETQ. V gave up 0 bases and J gave up 0 bases; unmatched junction bases: 1. This CDR3 contains 15 residues. Here the CDR3 reads CASSLGTGLNTEAFF. The CDR3 bases are TGCGCCAGCAGCTTGGGGACAGGGTTGAACACTGAAGCTTTCTTT. Looking up the rest from reference TRBV5-1 and TRBJ1-1 gives the full variable domain: KAGVTQTPRYLIKTRGQQVTLSCSPISGHRSVSWYQQTPGQGLQFLFEYFSETQRNKGNFPGRFSGRQFSNSRSEMNVSTLELGDSALYLCASSLGTGLNTEAFFGQGTRLTVV.

This clonotype is medium-sized (0.01 to 0.1%) in the sample. This beta chain slipped into a library made for alpha chains as a stray read, so its size is not meaningful. The chain links TRBV10-2 to TRBJ1-5, with D perhaps matching TRBD1 (5 bases). CDR1 WSHSY and CDR2 SAAADI come from the germline V gene. This CDR3 comprises 16 residues. Trimming shortened V by 2 bases and J by 4 bases, and 15 bases separated the two germline ends. The CDR3 region is CASSEPPGNSNQPQHF. The CDR3, as DNA: TGCGCCAGCAGTGAGCCACCAGGGAACTCTAATCAGCCCCAGCATTTT.

This clonotype occurred many times. The size of this beta chain means little, since it is a stray read in a library made for alpha chains. This sequence joins TRBV7-9 and TRBJ1-5; D may be TRBD1 (5 bases). The CDR3 length is 13 residues. Deletions cut 1 base from V and 9 bases from J, with 10 bases between. CDR1 SEHNR and CDR2 FQNEAQ come from the germline V gene (reference sequence). CDR3 DNA sequence: TGTGCCAGCAGCTTAGGAACGAGGGGGCCCCAGCATTTT. This codes for CASSLGTRGPQHF.

This clonotype was found many times. Because this beta chain is a stray read in a library intended to capture alpha chains, its abundance should not be given much weight. V gene TRBV11-2 combines with J gene TRBJ2-5; TRBD1 aligns across 8 bases. The CDR3 runs 15 residues. CDR1 SGHAT and CDR2 FQNNGV come from the germline V gene. V dropped 4 bases and J dropped 2; count of bases not matched to a gene: 6. CDR3: CASSYRWTGQETQYF. The CDR3 DNA sequence: TGTGCCAGCAGCTACCGCTGGACAGGGCAAGAGACCCAGTACTTC.

This clonotype has a count of ten or more. This beta chain is a stray read from a library made for alpha chains; its abundance is not meaningful. J is TRBJ2-3 and V is TRBV11-2, with 9 positions matching TRBD2. V shed 0 bases and J 5 bases; nucleotides not matched to a gene: 3. CDR1 and CDR2 (germline): SGHAT, FQNNGV. The CDR3 totals 15 residues. The CDR3: CASSLERGGLDTQYF. In DNA, the CDR3 is TGTGCCAGCAGCTTAGAGCGGGGGGGCCTAGATACGCAGTATTTT.

To note about this clonotype: Within a library made for alpha chains, this beta chain is off target, and its count is uninformative. This chain joins TRBV2 and TRBJ1-1; 8 nucleotides line up with TRBD1. The CDR3 contains 13 residues. Germline V lookup: CDR1 SNHLY, CDR2 FYNNEI. The V and J ends lost 7 bases and 1 base, in that order; junction bases with no gene match: 2. The CDR3 spells CASTTGENTEAFF. Written as DNA, the CDR3 is TGTGCCAGCACGACAGGGGAGAACACTGAAGCTTTCTTT.